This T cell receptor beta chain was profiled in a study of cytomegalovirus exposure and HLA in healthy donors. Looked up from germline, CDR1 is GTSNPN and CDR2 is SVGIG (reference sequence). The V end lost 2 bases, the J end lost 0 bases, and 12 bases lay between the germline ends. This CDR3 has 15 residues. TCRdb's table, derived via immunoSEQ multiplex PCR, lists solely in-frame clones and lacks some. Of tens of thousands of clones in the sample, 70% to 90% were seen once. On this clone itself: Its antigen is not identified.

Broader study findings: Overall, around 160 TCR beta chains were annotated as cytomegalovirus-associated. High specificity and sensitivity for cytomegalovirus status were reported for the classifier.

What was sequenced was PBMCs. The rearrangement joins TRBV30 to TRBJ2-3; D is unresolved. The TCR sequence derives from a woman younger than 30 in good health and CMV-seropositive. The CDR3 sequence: CAWSFGHASTDTQYF. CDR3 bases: TGTGCCTGGAGTTTTGGCCACGCTAGCACAGATACGCAGTATTTT.